This paragraph reports one T cell receptor (beta chain). V was trimmed by 7 bases and J by 4 bases, leaving 13 bases between them. Looked up from germline, CDR1 is SQVTM and CDR2 is ANQGSEA. This CDR3 spans 12 amino acids. This record comes from a study of blood T cell repertoires in COVID-19. Study at large: The United States, Italy and Spain supplied acute and convalescent COVID-19 samples. PBMCs, B-cell-depleted T cells, or T cells provided the cDNA or gDNA that made up the material.

Methods used by the authors: Amplification from reference gene primers served as the basis for estimated nucleated cell counts. The data were produced by immunoSEQ multiplex PCR, yet TCRdb's version contains in-frame clones alone and is incomplete. V, J and clone size are taken as reported in that table, and D and trimming were inferred from the DNA itself. The sample records some 110,000 clones, roughly 80% being singletons. The material sequenced was peripheral blood. This chain joins TRBV29-1 and TRBJ1-2; D perhaps matches TRBD1 (6 bases). The receptor's source is a woman aged 70-85 years with acute or convalescent COVID-19. This CDR3 reads CSAQQGFYGYTF. The DNA of the CDR3 is TGCAGCGCCCAACAGGGTTTCTATGGCTACACCTTC.